These 11 T cell receptor beta chains originate from one sample sequenced in a study of T-cell memory formation after mild COVID-19. One entry per CDR3 protein results from TCRdb running MiXCR on the 5' RACE reads. The table records 350,000 to 500,000 distinct CDR3 sequences, 15% to 25% of them present only once. Sequenced material: PBMCs or a T cell subset sorted from them (not recorded which). Every receptor here comes from an adult woman who had mild COVID-19 (a few samples of this study predate the infection). Cell type and time point are not known.

The chain uses TRBV15 and TRBJ1-5; D remains unclear. Per the germline V gene, CDR1 is LNHNV and CDR2 is YYDKDF (reference sequence). Trimming cost V 0 bases and J 5 bases, with 8 bases left between them. This CDR3 comprises 14 residues. The DNA for the CDR3 is TGTGCCACCAGCAGAGATAACGCGGATCAGCCCCAGCATTTT. Translation gives CATSRDNADQPQHF.

The rearrangement uses TRBV18 and TRBJ2-7; no firm D call. Trimming cost V 5 bases and J 13 bases, with 18 bases left between them. Looked up from germline, CDR1 is KGHSH and CDR2 is LQKENI. CDR3 size: 12 residues. The CDR3 is CASSSLDGWVYF. In nucleotides, the CDR3 is TGTGCCAGCTCATCGCTGGACGGCTGGGTCTACTTC.

The chain has TRBV6-2 or TRBV6-3 and TRBJ2-7, with TRBD1 matching 7 bases. CDR3 size: 16 residues. Germline V gene sequence: CDR1 MNHEY, CDR2 SVGEGT. J was trimmed by 4 bases and V by 0 bases; bases with no gene match: 9. The CDR3 nucleotides are TGTGCCAGCAGTTACTCCCAGGACAGGAGGCCTTACGAGCAGTACTTC. Translating gives CASSYSQDRRPYEQYF.

This clonotype was seen a handful of times. The genes are TRBV6-2 or TRBV6-3 and TRBJ1-5, with D uncertain. Germline V gene lookup returns CDR1 MNHEY and CDR2 SVGEGT. This CDR3 is built from 16 residues. With 6 bases removed from V and 3 bases from J, the gap between germline ends came to 18 bases. The DNA for the CDR3 is TGTGCCAGCAGGGAAGGTGGAAACAGAAACAATCAGCCCCAGCATTTT. This translates into CASREGGNRNNQPQHF.

The rearrangement joins TRBV7-9 to TRBJ2-5; no definite D call. V was pared by 5 bases and J by 1 base, with 11 bases between. The CDR3 has 14 amino acids. Germline V CDR1 and CDR2: SEHNR, FQNEAQ (reference sequence). The CDR3 sequence is CASSQMVGQETQYF. The CDR3 coding sequence is TGTGCCAGCAGCCAGATGGTTGGCCAAGAGACCCAGTACTTC.

Turning to this clonotype: One end of the junction fails to match germline, which may point to a read error. This chain connects TRBV13 to TRBJ2-2; tentative D call: TRBD2 (6 bases). Germline V CDR1 and CDR2: PRHDT, FYEKMQ (reference sequence). The CDR3 is 14 amino acids. The CDR3, as DNA: TGTGCCATCAGCCCACGACTAGACACCGGGGAGCTGTTTTTT. This gives the protein CAISPRLDTGELFF.

This chain joins TRBV7-2 and TRBJ1-6; D unresolved. Per the germline V gene, CDR1 is SGHTA and CDR2 is FQGNSA. The length of the CDR3 is 15 residues. The germline V and J ends were trimmed by 0 bases and 4 bases, with 7 bases remaining between them. The CDR3 bases are TGTGCCAGCAGCTTAGCGGTCCAGTATAATTCACCCCTCCACTTT. Translated: CASSLAVQYNSPLHF.

The sample holds a few counts of this clonotype. The chain joins TRBV7-2 to TRBJ2-7, with a tentative D call TRBD2 (6 bases). Trimming pared 7 bases from V and 12 bases from J, leaving 16 bases between. Germline V gives CDR1 SGHTA, CDR2 FQGNSA. This CDR3 region has 11 residues. The CDR3 loop reads CASTWGRQTYF. The CDR3 region has the DNA TGTGCCAGCACCTGGGGGAGGCAGACGTACTTC.

This clonotype was seen many times. The V and J genes are TRBV19 and TRBJ2-2; 8 bases fit TRBD2. The CDR3 is 15 amino acids. V lost 8 bases and J lost 0; bases outside the gene matches: 5. Looked up from germline, CDR1 is LNHDA and CDR2 is SQIVND (reference sequence). CDR3 nucleotide sequence: TGTGCCAGTCTCCCACTAGCGGCGAACACCGGGGAGCTGTTTTTT. Amino acid sequence: CASLPLAANTGELFF.

This clonotype occurred a few times. J is TRBJ2-3 and V is TRBV7-7; TRBD2 might be the D (6 bases). CDR1 and CDR2 from the germline V gene are SSHAT and FNYEAQ (reference sequence). The V and J ends lost 5 bases and 3 bases respectively, with 24 bases between them. The CDR3 runs 18 residues. CDR3 loop: CASSPEPRGVDGTDTQYF. The CDR3 bases are TGTGCCAGCAGCCCCGAGCCCCGCGGGGTAGATGGTACAGATACGCAGTATTTT.

The J gene is TRBJ2-1, the V gene TRBV18, with 10 bases identical to TRBD1. Germline CDR1 and CDR2: KGHSH and LQKENI. The V segment lost 4 bases and the J segment 7 bases; nucleotides outside the gene matches: 7. This CDR3 is 15 amino acids long. The DNA of the CDR3 is TGTGCCAGCTCACAGGGACAGGGGAACGGGAATGAGCAGTTCTTC. Its translation is CASSQGQGNGNEQFF.